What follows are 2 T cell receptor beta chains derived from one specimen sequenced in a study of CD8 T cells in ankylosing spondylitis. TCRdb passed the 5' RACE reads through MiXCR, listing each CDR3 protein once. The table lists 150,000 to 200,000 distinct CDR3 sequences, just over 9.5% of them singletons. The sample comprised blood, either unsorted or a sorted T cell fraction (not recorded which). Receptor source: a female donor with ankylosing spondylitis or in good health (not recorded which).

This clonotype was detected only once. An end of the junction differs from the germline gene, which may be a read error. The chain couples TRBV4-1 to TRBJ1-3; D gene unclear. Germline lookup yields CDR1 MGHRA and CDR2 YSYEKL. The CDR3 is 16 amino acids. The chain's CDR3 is CASSQGRRSSGNTIYF. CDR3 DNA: TGCGCTAGCAGCCAAGGGCGGAGAAGCTCTGGAAACACCATATATTTT.

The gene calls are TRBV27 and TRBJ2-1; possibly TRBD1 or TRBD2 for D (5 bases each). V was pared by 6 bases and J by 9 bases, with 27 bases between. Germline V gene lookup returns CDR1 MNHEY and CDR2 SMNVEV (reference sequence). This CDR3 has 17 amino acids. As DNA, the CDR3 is TGTGCCAGCAGCCCATTCAACCGGGACGAAAGGCGAAGTGAGCAGTTCTTC. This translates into CASSPFNRDERRSEQFF.